These T cell receptor beta chains were read from a single sample in a study of metastatic and nonmetastatic thyroid tumors. TCRdb re-called the PCR reads with MiXCR. The repertoire consists of around 41,000 clones, with approximately 12% occurring once and the leading ten covering 9.5%. Source material: blood. These receptors came from a female donor with papillary thyroid cancer or a benign thyroid nodule (not recorded which). Some clones in this sample may be carry-over from other donors' samples. Each CDR3 is given with its conserved first and last residue. The D gene is left open where the match is weak. Clone size, where shown, is once, few, many, or a class for clones that have expanded.

.	13	TRBV7-3	TRBJ1-6	many	CASSAAPPGPLHF	TGTGCCAGCAGCGCTGCCCCGCCGGGACCCCTCCACTTT
.	17	TRBV6-1	TRBJ2-3	many	CASSEATGIGGTDTQYF	TGTGCCAGCAGTGAAGCTACAGGGATTGGAGGCACAGATACGCAGTATTTT
.	15	TRBV5-1	TRBJ2-2	few	CASSLEWSGTGELFF	TGCGCCAGCAGCTTGGAGTGGTCAGGGACCGGGGAGCTGTTTTTT
TRBD1	14	TRBV28	TRBJ1-2	medium-sized	CASSTTGGIYGYTF	TGTGCCAGCAGCACCACAGGGGGCATCTATGGCTACACCTTC
.	14	TRBV5-6	TRBJ2-7	many	CASSHLARVYEQYF	TGTGCCAGCAGCCACCTGGCCCGCGTCTACGAGCAGTACTTC
.	14	TRBV12-3/TRBV12-4	TRBJ1-5	many	CASSLRPEKQPQHF	TGTGCCAGCAGCCTAAGGCCAGAAAAACAGCCCCAGCATTTT
TRBD1	16	TRBV24-1	TRBJ2-1	.	CATSDPTGSINNEQSF	TGTGCCACCAGTGACCCGACAGGGTCCATAAACAATGAGCAGTCCTTC
.	15	TRBV28	TRBJ2-3	many	CASSFGGDKTDTQYF	TGTGCCAGCAGTTTTGGCGGGGACAAAACAGATACGCAGTATTTT
TRBD2	16	TRBV7-3	TRBJ2-1	many	CASSLTLAGTLNEQFF	TGTGCCAGCAGCCTCACACTAGCGGGAACCCTCAATGAGCAGTTCTTC
TRBD1	17	TRBV6-6	TRBJ1-2	medium-sized	CASSYSPRQGKNYGYTF	TGTGCCAGCAGTTACTCTCCTCGACAGGGCAAGAACTATGGCTACACCTTC
TRBD2	15	TRBV5-6	TRBJ2-3	many	CASSLTLAGTDTQYF	TGTGCCAGCAGCTTGACACTAGCGGGCACAGATACGCAGTATTTT
.	12	TRBV20-1	TRBJ2-7	many	CSPSPGSYEQYF	TGCAGCCCGAGTCCCGGCTCCTACGAGCAGTACTTC
TRBD1	15	TRBV28	TRBJ1-1	medium-sized	CASSMGQGRDTEAFF	TGTGCCAGCAGTATGGGACAGGGAAGGGACACTGAAGCTTTCTTT
TRBD2	13	TRBV20-1	TRBJ2-3	many	CSGAGGSTDTQYF	TGCAGTGGTGCGGGAGGCAGCACAGATACGCAGTATTTT
TRBD1	14	TRBV29-1	TRBJ1-1	many	CSVELDRANTEAFF	TGCAGCGTTGAGTTGGACAGGGCTAACACTGAAGCTTTCTTT
TRBD2	14	TRBV7-6	TRBJ2-5	many	CASSLKLAEETQYF	TGTGCCAGCAGCTTGAAACTAGCGGAAGAGACCCAGTACTTC
.	13	TRBV19	TRBJ2-2	many	CASCRQSPGELFF	TGTGCCAGCTGTAGACAGAGCCCCGGGGAGCTGTTTTTT
TRBD2	15	TRBV12-3/TRBV12-4	TRBJ2-6	.	CASIYSGEGSNVLTF	TGTGCCAGCATCTATTCCGGGGAGGGGTCCAACGTCCTGACTTTC
.	13	TRBV19	TRBJ2-5	many	CASSTGRVETQYF	TGTGCCAGTAGTACGGGCAGGGTTGAGACCCAGTACTTC
.	13	TRBV6-1	TRBJ2-5	.	CASSVGPEGTQYF	TGTGCCAGCTCGGTGGGACCCGAAGGGACCCAGTACTTC
.	14	TRBV2	TRBJ2-6	many	CASLRNSGANVLTF	TGTGCCAGCTTGAGGAACTCTGGGGCCAACGTCCTGACTTTC
TRBD1	13	TRBV10-1	TRBJ1-1	many	CASSGYRGSEAFF	TGCGCCAGCAGTGGATACAGGGGGAGTGAAGCTTTCTTT
.	11	TRBV6-2/TRBV6-3	TRBJ2-1	.	CASSGQETQFF	TGTGCCAGCAGTGGGCAAGAGACCCAGTTCTTC
TRBD2	19	TRBV6-2/TRBV6-3	TRBJ2-7	.	CASKGGLAWVSDSSYEQYF	TGTGCCAGCAAGGGGGGACTAGCGTGGGTATCCGACAGCTCCTACGAGCAGTACTTC
.	14	TRBV2	TRBJ1-2	many	CASSEVRGDYGYTF	TGTGCCAGCAGTGAGGTTCGTGGAGACTATGGCTACACCTTC
TRBD2	18	TRBV4-1	TRBJ2-3	many	CASSQDWTSGPSTDTQYF	TGCGCCAGCAGCCAAGATTGGACTAGCGGGCCTAGCACAGATACGCAGTATTTT
TRBD2	16	TRBV12-3/TRBV12-4	TRBJ2-3	many	CASSWGLAGVGDTQYF	TGTGCCAGCAGTTGGGGACTAGCGGGAGTGGGAGATACGCAGTATTTT
TRBD1	15	TRBV6-1	TRBJ1-1	few	CASSSEDRGLDEAFF	TGTGCCAGCAGTTCCGAGGACAGGGGGCTGGATGAAGCTTTCTTT
.	11	TRBV30	TRBJ2-7	many	CAWDRSYEQYF	TGTGCCTGGGACCGCTCCTACGAGCAGTACTTC
.	12	TRBV2	TRBJ2-7	many	CASSYQGHEQYF	TGTGCCAGCAGTTATCAGGGTCACGAGCAGTACTTC
.	15	TRBV28	TRBJ2-4	many	CASSPQTLAKNIQYF	TGTGCCAGCAGCCCACAAACCCTAGCCAAAAACATTCAGTACTTC
.	16	TRBV11-2	TRBJ2-3	.	CASSLVGGTSTDTQYF	TGTGCCAGCAGCTTAGTTGGCGGAACTAGCACAGATACGCAGTATTTT
.	16	TRBV4-1	TRBJ1-1	many	CASSQVAGWMNTEAFF	TGCGCCAGCAGCCAAGTGGCGGGGTGGATGAACACTGAAGCTTTCTTT
.	14	TRBV20-1	TRBJ2-6	many	CSARGDTGANVLTF	TGCAGTGCTAGAGGAGATACTGGGGCCAACGTCCTGACTTTC
.	13	TRBV6-1	TRBJ2-7	many	CAGSAGLGREQYF	TGTGCCGGCAGTGCCGGGTTGGGGAGGGAGCAGTACTTC
TRBD2	14	TRBV5-6	TRBJ2-7	many	CASSLAGSGGEQYF	TGTGCCAGCAGCTTGGCTGGGAGCGGGGGCGAGCAGTACTTC
.	11	TRBV7-2	TRBJ1-1	many	CASSLVGTAFF	TGTGCCAGCAGCCTCGTGGGGACCGCTTTCTTT
.	15	TRBV9	TRBJ2-7	many	CASSPPGRPAYEQYF	TGTGCCAGCAGCCCCCCCGGACGGCCAGCCTACGAGCAGTACTTC
.	14	TRBV18	TRBJ1-1	many	CASSPFSGGTEAFF	TGTGCCAGCTCACCATTTTCGGGGGGCACTGAAGCTTTCTTT
TRBD2	19	TRBV4-1	TRBJ2-1	many	CASSQVPSLAGTSYNEQFF	TGCGCCAGCAGCCAAGTCCCCTCCCTAGCGGGTACCTCCTACAATGAGCAGTTCTTC
.	13	TRBV9	TRBJ2-5	many	CASSPGRGETQYF	TGTGCCAGCAGCCCTGGTCGGGGAGAGACCCAGTACTTC
.	15	TRBV6-1	TRBJ2-5	many	CASSESGQYQGTQYF	TGTGCCAGCAGTGAAAGTGGACAGTACCAGGGGACCCAGTACTTC
.	15	TRBV6-1	TRBJ1-3	many	CASSAPINSGNTIYF	TGTGCCAGCAGTGCGCCCATCAACTCTGGAAACACCATATATTTT
.	14	TRBV2	TRBJ1-1	many	CASSERRGDTKAFF	TGTGCCAGCAGTGAACGAAGGGGGGACACTAAAGCTTTCTTT
.	18	TRBV3-1	TRBJ1-1	many	CASSQDSKVVVMNTEAFF	TGTGCCAGCAGCCAAGATAGCAAGGTCGTAGTCATGAACACTGAAGCTTTCTTT
.	17	TRBV7-3	TRBJ2-3	.	CASSLLWARGWADTQYF	TGTGCCAGCAGCTTACTGTGGGCTAGAGGCTGGGCAGATACGCAGTATTTT
.	14	TRBV7-8	TRBJ2-1	many	CASSLVRRHNEQFF	TGTGCCAGCAGCTTAGTGAGACGGCACAATGAGCAGTTCTTC
.	15	TRBV6-1	TRBJ1-5	.	CAGSRYESNNQAQHF	TGTGCCGGCAGTCGCTACGAGAGTAACAATCAGGCCCAGCATTTT
.	15	TRBV7-9	TRBJ2-7	.	CASSSEGDGAYEQYF	TGTGCCAGCAGTAGTGAGGGGGACGGAGCCTACGAGCAGTACTTC
.	12	TRBV5-6	TRBJ1-6	.	CASSFEDSPLHF	TGTGCCAGCAGCTTTGAGGATTCACCCCTCCACTTT
.	15	TRBV20-1	TRBJ2-1	many	CSAPKASKVGHEQFF	TGCAGTGCTCCAAAGGCCTCAAAAGTGGGGCATGAGCAGTTCTTC
.	15	TRBV15	TRBJ2-5	many	CATGEGQAGQETQYF	TGTGCCACCGGGGAGGGACAGGCGGGACAAGAGACCCAGTACTTC
.	14	TRBV5-1	TRBJ1-2	many	CASSLGREDYGYTF	TGCGCCAGCAGCTTGGGCAGGGAGGACTATGGCTACACCTTC